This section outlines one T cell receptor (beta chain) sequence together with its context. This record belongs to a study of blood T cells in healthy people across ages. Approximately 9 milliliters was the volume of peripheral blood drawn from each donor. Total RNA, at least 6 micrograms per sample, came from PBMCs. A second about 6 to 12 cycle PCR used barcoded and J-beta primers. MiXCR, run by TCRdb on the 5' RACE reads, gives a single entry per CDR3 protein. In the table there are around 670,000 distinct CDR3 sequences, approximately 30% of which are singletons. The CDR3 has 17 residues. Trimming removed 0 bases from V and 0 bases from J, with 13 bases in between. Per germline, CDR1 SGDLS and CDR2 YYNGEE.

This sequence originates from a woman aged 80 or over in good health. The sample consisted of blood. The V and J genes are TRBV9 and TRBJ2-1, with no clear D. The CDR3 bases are TGTGCCAGCAGCGTAGCATCAGCACCTAGCTCCTACAATGAGCAGTTCTTC. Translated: CASSVASAPSSYNEQFF. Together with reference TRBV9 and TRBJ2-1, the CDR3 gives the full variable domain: DSGVTQTPKHLITATGQRVTLRCSPRSGDLSVYWYQQSLDQGLQFLIQYYNGEERAKGNILERFSAQQFPDLHSELNLSSLELGDSALYFCASSVASAPSSYNEQFFGPGTRLTVL.